Here is one T cell receptor (beta chain) with its context. CDR1 and CDR2 (germline): LGHNT, FRNRAP. V dropped 3 bases and J dropped 3 bases, with 5 bases sitting between them. This CDR3 has 12 amino acids. The protocol was immunoSEQ multiplex PCR, while the TCRdb copy is restricted to in-frame clones and leaves out a portion. The top ten clones hold approximately 28% of a sample with about 50,000 clones, roughly three fifths of them seen once. The data were obtained in a study of cytotoxic CD8 clonotypes in ibrutinib-treated CLL. Study-wide background: In all, about 11 patients were relapsed/refractory, 15 were treatment-naive and roughly 18 were IGHV unmutated. Responses: roughly 24 partial, 2 complete; after median about 68 months, around 15 stayed remitted, roughly 12 progressed.

As input for TCR beta libraries, about 2 micrograms of genomic DNA came from cryopreserved PBMCs. The V call is TRBV12-5, the J call TRBJ1-2; no definite D call. This material consisted of PBMCs, taken after 24 months of ibrutinib treatment. This clonotype was obtained from a human donor with chronic lymphocytic leukemia. The CDR3 DNA reads TGTGCTAGTGGTTTAGAGTACTATGGCTACACCTTC. It yields the protein CASGLEYYGYTF. Full variable domain (rest looked up from reference TRBV12-5 and TRBJ1-2): DARVTQTPRHKVTEMGQEVTMRCQPILGHNTVFWYRQTMMQGLELLAYFRNRAPLDDSGMPKDRFSAEMPDATLATLKIQPSEPRDSAVYFCASGLEYYGYTFGSGTRLTVV.